This T cell receptor beta chain was sequenced in a study of T cell responses to AZD1222 COVID-19 vaccine. Background on the study: Investigators merged groups given second doses at roughly 4 or roughly 12 weeks. Study-wide results and limits: Donors in the cohort were predominantly white British and more often female, and clonal diversity was possibly underestimated. Repertoires were sampled only after the peak T cell response.

Between the trimmed V and J ends, which lost 4 bases and 2 bases, there was a span of 13 bases. The CDR3 is 15 amino acids. The V gene's germline CDR1 is SGHVS and CDR2 FQNEAQ. To note about this clone: What it binds is unknown.

The method was immunoSEQ multiplex PCR; TCRdb's version includes in-frame clones alone and lacks a portion of them. The sample includes around 150,000 clones, under 95% of them seen just once. Specimen: peripheral blood, collected on day 0 of AZD1222 vaccination. The receptor comes from an adult in good health. The chain links TRBV7-8 to TRBJ2-3; D is unresolved. The CDR3 sequence: CASSYQEALTDTQYF. The CDR3 DNA follows: TGTGCCAGCAGCTACCAAGAGGCCCTCACAGATACGCAGTATTTT.